This T cell receptor (beta chain) came from a study of T-cell reconstitution after alpha-beta-depleted transplantation in children. General study points: The study traced high day-60 TCRbeta diversity in some patients to surviving recipient T cells and thymic progenitors. Reportedly, alpha-beta T cells present about two months post-transplant originated from several hundred expanded clones of graft origin.

Library preparation (for TCRbeta) was performed with unique molecular identifiers. TCRdb passed the PCR reads through MiXCR, listing each CDR3 protein once. The sample holds approximately 300,000 distinct CDR3 sequences, under 14% seen once. With respect to this clonotype: Its antigen is not known.

CDR1 and CDR2 from the germline V gene are MNHNS and SASEGT. After removal of 3 bases from V and 5 bases from J, the junction contained 5 bases not matched to a gene. The CDR3 is made up of 15 amino acids. The sequence was collected from a male patient aged 2 to 9 who had a stem cell transplant for chronic granulomatous disease, so the T cells may come from the graft donor. Specimen: peripheral blood, collected 180 days after TCRalphabeta/CD19-depleted stem cell transplant. The chain employs TRBV6-1 and TRBJ2-7, with 12 bases fitting TRBD1. CDR3 bases: TGTGCCAGCAGTGATCCGGGACAGGGGGCCCACGAGCAGTACTTC. It specifies CASSDPGQGAHEQYF.